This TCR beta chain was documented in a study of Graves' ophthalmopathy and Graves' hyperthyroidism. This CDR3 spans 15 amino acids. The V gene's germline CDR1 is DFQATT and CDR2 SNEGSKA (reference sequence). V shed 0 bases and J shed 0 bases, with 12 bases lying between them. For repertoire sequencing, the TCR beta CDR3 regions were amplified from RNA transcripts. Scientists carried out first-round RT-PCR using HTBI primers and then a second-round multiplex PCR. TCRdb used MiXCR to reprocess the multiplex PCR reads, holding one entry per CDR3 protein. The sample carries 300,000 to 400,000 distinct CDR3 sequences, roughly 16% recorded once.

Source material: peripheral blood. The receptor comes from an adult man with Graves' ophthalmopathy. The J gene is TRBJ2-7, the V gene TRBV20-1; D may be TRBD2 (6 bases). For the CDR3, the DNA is TGCAGTGCTAGAGATCTTGATAGCGGCTCCTACGAGCAGTACTTC. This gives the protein CSARDLDSGSYEQYF.